A single sample is the source of the 20 T cell receptor beta chains below, sequenced in a study of shared clonotypes between healthy human individuals. The table came from immunoSEQ multiplex PCR; TCRdb's copy has only in-frame clones and leaves some out. The sample consists of about 1.4 million clones, around 97% of them appearing once. The material sequenced was naive CD4+ T cells sorted from blood. Subset reported: CD45RA+ positively selected. Receptors originate from a man younger than 40 in good health.

V usage is TRBV7-6 and J usage is TRBJ2-5; D possibly corresponds to TRBD1 (5 bases). Trimming shortened V by 0 bases and J by 9 bases, and 5 bases separated the two germline ends. Germline V CDR1 and CDR2: SGHVS, FNYEAQ. This CDR3 region has 11 residues. Written as DNA, the CDR3 is TGTGCCAGCAGCTTAGCAGGGGCCCAGTACTTC. This gives the protein CASSLAGAQYF.

The V gene is TRBV19, the J gene TRBJ1-2; maybe TRBD1 (5 bases). CDR1 and CDR2 (germline): LNHDA, SQIVND (reference sequence). Trimming took 8 bases from V and 2 from J, leaving 21 bases between them. This CDR3 contains 16 residues. The CDR3 coding sequence is TGTGCCAGTGACGAAACGGGGCGAATGCTGAACTATGGCTACACCTTC. The encoded protein is CASDETGRMLNYGYTF.

The chain uses TRBV25-1 and TRBJ2-2; 9 bases align to TRBD1. From germline, CDR1 is MGHDK and CDR2 SYGVNS. The CDR3 has 15 amino acids. The ends lost 4 bases at V and 5 bases at J; junction bases unmatched: 5. Here the CDR3 DNA reads TGTGCCAGCAGTGCTGGGACAGGGCGAACCGGGGAGCTGTTTTTT. Translating it yields CASSAGTGRTGELFF.

Comment on this clone: Other DNA sequences from this sample encode an identical CDR3 as well. The rearrangement links TRBV9 to TRBJ2-7, with 10 bases identical to TRBD2. The CDR3 runs to 16 residues. The V gene end was trimmed by 0 bases and the J gene end by 2 bases; junction bases not matched to a gene: 5. Germline loops: CDR1 SGDLS, CDR2 YYNGEE. CDR3 in amino acids: CASSVGLAGDPYEQYF. The CDR3, as DNA: TGTGCCAGCAGCGTAGGACTAGCGGGTGACCCCTACGAGCAGTACTTC.

The V and J genes are TRBV10-1 and TRBJ1-4; D is uncertain. CDR3 size: 13 residues. From germline, CDR1 is WNHNN and CDR2 SYGVQD (reference sequence). The ends were cut back, 5 bases at V and 5 bases at J, with 9 bases in the middle. The CDR3 protein is CASSRAENEKLFF. The CDR3 DNA reads TGCGCCAGCAGTCGGGCCGAAAATGAAAAACTGTTTTTT.

The rearrangement uses TRBV5-1 and TRBJ2-7; TRBD1 or TRBD2 may be the D gene (5 bases each). Germline-derived CDR1 and CDR2 are SGHRS and YFSETQ. V was cut by 5 bases and J by 3 bases, with 12 bases left in between. The CDR3 is 13 amino acids. The chain's CDR3 is CASSTGTHYEQYF. The DNA for the CDR3 is TGCGCCAGCAGTACCGGGACCCACTACGAGCAGTACTTC.

The chain links TRBV7-9 to TRBJ2-7; tentative D call: TRBD1 (7 bases). Between the trimmed V and J ends, which lost 5 bases and 3 bases, there was a span of 17 bases. Germline V CDR1 and CDR2: SEHNR, FQNEAQ (reference sequence). This CDR3 spans 15 amino acids. DNA of the CDR3: TGTGCCAGCAGCCCAGGGGGTCTAGCGATCTACGAGCAGTACTTC. This gives the protein CASSPGGLAIYEQYF.

J is TRBJ1-4 and V is TRBV28, with D uncertain. The CDR3 totals 14 residues. V dropped 5 bases and J dropped 8 bases, with 15 bases sitting between them. The germline gives CDR1 MDHEN, CDR2 SYDVKM. In DNA form, the CDR3 reads TGTGCCAGCAGTACGCCCGGCAGGCAAGAAAAACTGTTTTTT. Translated: CASSTPGRQEKLFF. The variable domain in full, completed from reference TRBV28 and TRBJ1-4, reads DVKVTQSSRYLVKRTGEKVFLECVQDMDHENMFWYRQDPGLGLRLIYFSYDVKMKEKGDIPEGYSVSREKKERFSLILESASTNQTSMYLCASSTPGRQEKLFFGSGTQLSVL.

The chain employs TRBV19 and TRBJ2-7, with 13 bases fitting TRBD2. With 6 bases clipped from V and 0 bases from J, the junction kept 8 bases outside the gene matches. CDR3 length: 17 residues. CDR1 LNHDA and CDR2 SQIVND come from the germline V gene (reference sequence). The CDR3 nucleotides read TGTGCCAGTAGGGCAAGACTAGCGGGAGGACACTCCTACGAGCAGTACTTC. It is translated as CASRARLAGGHSYEQYF.

The chain joins TRBV7-6 to TRBJ1-1, with D possibly TRBD1 on 5 matching bases. V was clipped by 4 bases and J by 3 bases, with 15 bases between them. The CDR3 is 15 amino acids. Germline V lookup: CDR1 SGHVS, CDR2 FNYEAQ. The CDR3 bases are TGTGCCAGCAGCTGGAGAACCGGGGGACACACTGAAGCTTTCTTT. Its protein product is CASSWRTGGHTEAFF.

The rearrangement uses TRBV27 and TRBJ1-4; possible D gene TRBD1, 6 bases. Germline V CDR1 and CDR2: MNHEY, SMNVEV (reference sequence). This CDR3 region has 15 residues. V was trimmed by 6 bases and J by 6 bases, leaving 17 bases between them. The DNA of the CDR3 is TGTGCCAGCAGCGCTAGGGGGTGGCGTGATGAAAAACTGTTTTTT. It translates to CASSARGWRDEKLFF.

The CDR3 loop is CASSSQQETQYF. The CDR3 bases are TGTGCCAGCAGCTCCCAGCAAGAGACCCAGTACTTC. This chain joins TRBV5-5 and TRBJ2-5; D remains ambiguous. The germline V gene encodes CDR1 SGHKS and CDR2 YYEKEE (reference sequence). The CDR3 length is 12 residues. The V end lost 3 bases, the J end lost 2 bases, and 5 bases lay between the germline ends.

This chain uses TRBV19 with TRBJ1-2; TRBD1 matches 8 bases. Germline CDR1 is LNHDA and CDR2 is SQIVND (reference sequence). The length of the CDR3 is 13 residues. V lost 7 bases and J lost 4; bases outside the gene matches: 5. Here the CDR3 reads CASTGTGFYGYTF. The CDR3 DNA reads TGTGCCAGTACCGGGACAGGATTCTATGGCTACACCTTC.

This chain links TRBV4-1 with TRBJ2-7; D not resolved. Trimming cost V 1 base and J 2 bases, with 9 bases left between them. The germline V gene encodes CDR1 MGHRA and CDR2 YSYEKL. The CDR3 has 14 residues. CDR3: CASSQGPDTYEQYF. For the CDR3, the DNA is TGCGCCAGCAGCCAAGGGCCGGATACCTACGAGCAGTACTTC.

This chain links TRBV5-1 with TRBJ1-1, with 8 bases fitting TRBD1. This CDR3 region has 14 residues. The germline V gene encodes CDR1 SGHRS and CDR2 YFSETQ. Germline trimming cut 4 bases from V and 7 bases from J; bases unmatched to any gene: 9. The CDR3 sequence is CASSRWTGTYEAFF. For the CDR3, the DNA is TGCGCCAGCAGCCGGTGGACAGGGACATATGAAGCTTTCTTT. Combining the CDR3 with reference TRBV5-1 and TRBJ1-1 gives the whole variable domain KAGVTQTPRYLIKTRGQQVTLSCSPISGHRSVSWYQQTPGQGLQFLFEYFSETQRNKGNFPGRFSGRQFSNSRSEMNVSTLELGDSALYLCASSRWTGTYEAFFGQGTRLTVV.

V is TRBV7-3 and J is TRBJ2-5, with D perhaps TRBD2 (6 bases). CDR3 length equals 15 residues. V lost 5 bases and J lost 2, with 15 bases in between. Germline V gives CDR1 SGHTA, CDR2 FQGTGA. CDR3: CASSRGSGAQETQYF. CDR3 DNA sequence: TGTGCCAGCAGCCGAGGTAGCGGCGCACAAGAGACCCAGTACTTC.

This chain connects TRBV7-2 to TRBJ1-1; 7 bases line up with TRBD1. J was trimmed by 3 bases and V by 6 bases; bases with no gene match: 4. This CDR3 contains 13 residues. Germline values: CDR1 SGHTA, CDR2 FQGNSA. CDR3 region: CASRVTGYTEAFF. The CDR3 DNA sequence: TGTGCCAGCAGGGTGACAGGGTACACTGAAGCTTTCTTT. The variable domain in full, completed from reference TRBV7-2 and TRBJ1-1, reads GAGVSQSPSNKVTEKGKDVELRCDPISGHTALYWYRQSLGQGLEFLIYFQGNSAPDKSGLPSDRFSAERTGGSVSTLTIQRTQQEDSAVYLCASRVTGYTEAFFGQGTRLTVV.

The rearrangement links TRBV7-9 to TRBJ2-3; 9 nucleotides line up with TRBD1. From germline, CDR1 is SEHNR and CDR2 FQNEAQ (reference sequence). The J segment lost 5 bases and the V segment lost 3 bases, leaving 3 bases of the junction unmatched. The CDR3 spans 14 residues. The CDR3 protein is CASSFGTGLDTQYF. CDR3 coding DNA: TGTGCCAGCAGCTTCGGGACAGGGTTAGATACGCAGTATTTT. Based on the CDR3 plus reference TRBV7-9 and TRBJ2-3, the full variable domain is DTGVSQNPRHKITKRGQNVTFRCDPISEHNRLYWYRQTLGQGPEFLTYFQNEAQLEKSRLLSDRFSAERPKGSFSTLEIQRTEQGDSAMYLCASSFGTGLDTQYFGPGTRLTVL.

The chain uses TRBV19 and TRBJ2-6, with D uncertain. The germline V and J ends were trimmed by 5 bases and 4 bases, with 15 bases remaining between them. Germline V gene lookup returns CDR1 LNHDA and CDR2 SQIVND (reference sequence). The CDR3 runs to 16 residues. The CDR3 region is CASSLRAPRGANVLTF. CDR3 nucleotides: TGTGCCAGTAGTCTCCGGGCCCCACGGGGGGCCAACGTCCTGACTTTC.

This sequence joins TRBV4-2 and TRBJ2-3, with TRBD1 matching 7 bases. Germline-derived CDR1 and CDR2 are LGHNA and YNFKEQ. V lost 0 bases and J lost 1; bases outside the gene matches: 4. The CDR3 runs to 16 residues. The CDR3, as DNA: TGTGCCAGCAGCCAAGAAGGAGGACAGGGCACAGATACGCAGTATTTT. Protein product: CASSQEGGQGTDTQYF.